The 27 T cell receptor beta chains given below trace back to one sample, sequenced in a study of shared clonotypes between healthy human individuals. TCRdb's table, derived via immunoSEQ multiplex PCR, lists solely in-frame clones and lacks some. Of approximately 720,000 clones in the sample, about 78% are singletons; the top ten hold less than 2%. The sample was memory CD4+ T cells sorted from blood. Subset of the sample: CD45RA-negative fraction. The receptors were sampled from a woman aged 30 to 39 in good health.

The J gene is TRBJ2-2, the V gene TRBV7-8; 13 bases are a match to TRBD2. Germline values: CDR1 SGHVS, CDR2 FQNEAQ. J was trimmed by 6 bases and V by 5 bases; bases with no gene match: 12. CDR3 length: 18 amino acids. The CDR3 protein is CASSPRTSGRRLAGELFF. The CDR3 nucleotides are TGTGCCAGCAGCCCCCGGACTAGCGGGAGACGTTTAGCCGGGGAGCTGTTTTTT.

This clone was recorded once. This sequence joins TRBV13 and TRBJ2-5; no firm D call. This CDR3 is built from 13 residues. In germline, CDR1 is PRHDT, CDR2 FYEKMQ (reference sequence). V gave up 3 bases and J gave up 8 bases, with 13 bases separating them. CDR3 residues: CASSFSWSETQYF. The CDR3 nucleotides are TGTGCCAGCAGCTTTTCATGGTCGGAAACCCAGTACTTC. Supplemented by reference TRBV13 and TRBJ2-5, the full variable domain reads AAGVIQSPRHLIKEKRETATLKCYPIPRHDTVYWYQQGPGQDPQFLISFYEKMQSDKGSIPDRFSAQQFSDYHSELNMSSLELGDSALYFCASSFSWSETQYFGPGTRLLVL.

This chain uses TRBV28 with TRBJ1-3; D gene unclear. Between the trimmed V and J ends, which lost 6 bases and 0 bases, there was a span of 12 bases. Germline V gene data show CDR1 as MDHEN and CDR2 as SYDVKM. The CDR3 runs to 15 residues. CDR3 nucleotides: TGTGCCAGCAGCCCTGACATTCTCTCTGGAAACACCATATATTTT. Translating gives CASSPDILSGNTIYF.

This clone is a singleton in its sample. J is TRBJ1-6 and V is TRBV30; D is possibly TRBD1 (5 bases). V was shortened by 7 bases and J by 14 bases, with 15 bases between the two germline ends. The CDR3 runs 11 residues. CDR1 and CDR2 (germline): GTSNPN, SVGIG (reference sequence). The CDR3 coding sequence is TGTGCCTACAAAACAGGCGTATCCCTCCACTTT. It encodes CAYKTGVSLHF.

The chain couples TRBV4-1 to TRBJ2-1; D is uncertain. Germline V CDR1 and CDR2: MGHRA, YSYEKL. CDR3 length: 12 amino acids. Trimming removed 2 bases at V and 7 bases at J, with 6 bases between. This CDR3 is CASSQFINEQFF. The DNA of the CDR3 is TGCGCCAGCAGCCAATTTATTAATGAGCAGTTCTTC.

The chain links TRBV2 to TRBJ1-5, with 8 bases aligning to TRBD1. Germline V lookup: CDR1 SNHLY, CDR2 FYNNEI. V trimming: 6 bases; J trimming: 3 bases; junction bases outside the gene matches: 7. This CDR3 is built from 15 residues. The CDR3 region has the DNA TGTGCCAGCAGATTACAGGGGGTTAACAATCAGCCCCAGCATTTT. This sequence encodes CASRLQGVNNQPQHF.

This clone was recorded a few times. The CDR3 DNA follows: TGTGCCAGCAGCCAAGGGGCTAGCGGGAGCTACGAGCAGTACTTC. As protein: CASSQGASGSYEQYF. The rearrangement links TRBV5-4 to TRBJ2-7, with 10 bases fitting TRBD2. Germline assignment: CDR1 SGHNT and CDR2 YYREEE (reference sequence). The CDR3 length is 15 residues. V lost 4 bases to trimming and J lost 3 bases; unmatched junction nucleotides: 7. Drawing the rest from reference TRBV5-4 and TRBJ2-7, the complete variable domain is ETGVTQSPTHLIKTRGQQVTLRCSSQSGHNTVSWYQQALGQGPQFIFQYYREEENGRGNFPPRFSGLQFPNYSSELNVNALELDDSALYLCASSQGASGSYEQYFGPGTRLTVT.

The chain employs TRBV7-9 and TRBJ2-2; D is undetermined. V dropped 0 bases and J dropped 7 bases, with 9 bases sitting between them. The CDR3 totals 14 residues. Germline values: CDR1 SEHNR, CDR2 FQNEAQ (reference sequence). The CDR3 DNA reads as TGTGCCAGCAGCTTAGCTGGGGTCGACGGGGAGCTGTTTTTT. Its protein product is CASSLAGVDGELFF.

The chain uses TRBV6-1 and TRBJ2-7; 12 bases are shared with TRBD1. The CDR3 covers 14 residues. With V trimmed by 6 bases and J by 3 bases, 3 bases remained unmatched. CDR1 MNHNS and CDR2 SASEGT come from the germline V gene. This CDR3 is CASRGTGGNYEQYF. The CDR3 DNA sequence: TGTGCCAGCAGAGGGACAGGGGGCAACTACGAGCAGTACTTC.

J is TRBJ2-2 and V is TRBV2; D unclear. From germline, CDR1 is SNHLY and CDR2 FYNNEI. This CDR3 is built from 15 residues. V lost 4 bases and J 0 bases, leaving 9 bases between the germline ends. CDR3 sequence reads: CASSARLPNTGELFF. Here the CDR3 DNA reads TGTGCCAGCAGTGCGAGGCTTCCGAACACCGGGGAGCTGTTTTTT.

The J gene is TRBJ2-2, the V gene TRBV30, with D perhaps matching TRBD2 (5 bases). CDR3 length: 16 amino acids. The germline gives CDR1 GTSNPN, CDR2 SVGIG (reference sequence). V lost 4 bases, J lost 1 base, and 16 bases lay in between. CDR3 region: CAWTPPGKMNTGELFF. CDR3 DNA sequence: TGTGCCTGGACTCCTCCCGGGAAAATGAACACCGGGGAGCTGTTTTTT.

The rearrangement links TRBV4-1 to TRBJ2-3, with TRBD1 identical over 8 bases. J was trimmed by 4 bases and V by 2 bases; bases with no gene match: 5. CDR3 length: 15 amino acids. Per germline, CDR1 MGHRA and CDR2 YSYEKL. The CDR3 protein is CASSQRTGRADTQYF. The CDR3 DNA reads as TGCGCCAGCAGCCAACGGACAGGGCGGGCAGATACGCAGTATTTT.

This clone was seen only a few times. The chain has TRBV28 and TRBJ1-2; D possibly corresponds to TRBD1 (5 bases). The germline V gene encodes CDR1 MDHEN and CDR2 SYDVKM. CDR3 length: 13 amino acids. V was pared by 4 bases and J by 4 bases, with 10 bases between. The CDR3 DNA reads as TGTGCCAGCAGTTCGACAGAATCCTATGGCTACACCTTC. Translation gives CASSSTESYGYTF.

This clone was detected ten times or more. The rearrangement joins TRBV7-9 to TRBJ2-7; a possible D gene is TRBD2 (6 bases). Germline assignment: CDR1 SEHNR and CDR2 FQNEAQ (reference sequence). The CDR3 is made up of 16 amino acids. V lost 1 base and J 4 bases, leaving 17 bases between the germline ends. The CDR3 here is CASSLGSGRIFYEQYF. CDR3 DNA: TGTGCCAGCAGCTTAGGTAGCGGCCGAATATTTTACGAGCAGTACTTC.

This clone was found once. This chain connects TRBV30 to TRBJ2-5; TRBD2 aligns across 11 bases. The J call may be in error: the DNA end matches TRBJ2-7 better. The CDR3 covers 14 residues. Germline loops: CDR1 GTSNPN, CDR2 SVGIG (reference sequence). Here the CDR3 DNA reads TGTGCCTGGAGAAGACTAGCGGGATCCTACGAGCAGTACTTC. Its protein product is CAWRRLAGSYEQYF.

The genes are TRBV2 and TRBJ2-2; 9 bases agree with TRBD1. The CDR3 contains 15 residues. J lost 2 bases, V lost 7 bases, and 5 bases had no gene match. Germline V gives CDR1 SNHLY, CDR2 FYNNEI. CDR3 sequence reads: CASTRQGENTGELFF. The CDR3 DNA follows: TGTGCCAGCACCAGACAGGGGGAAAACACCGGGGAGCTGTTTTTT.

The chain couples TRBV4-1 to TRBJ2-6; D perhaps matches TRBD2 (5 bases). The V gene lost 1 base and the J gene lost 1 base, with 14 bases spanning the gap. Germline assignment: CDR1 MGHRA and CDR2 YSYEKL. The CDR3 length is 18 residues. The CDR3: CASSQVRGQKSGANVLTF. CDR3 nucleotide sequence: TGCGCCAGCAGCCAAGTCCGAGGGCAGAAGTCTGGGGCCAACGTCCTGACTTTC.

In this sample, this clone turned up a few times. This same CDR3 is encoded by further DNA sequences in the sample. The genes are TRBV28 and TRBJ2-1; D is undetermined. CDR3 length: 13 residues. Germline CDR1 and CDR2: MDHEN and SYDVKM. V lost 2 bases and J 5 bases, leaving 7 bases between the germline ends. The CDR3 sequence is CASSLVGDNEQFF. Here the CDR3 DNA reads TGTGCCAGCAGTTTAGTTGGCGACAATGAGCAGTTCTTC.

CDR3 nucleotides: TGTGCCAGCAGCCCACCGGACGGCTACGAGCAGTACTTC. Translation: CASSPPDGYEQYF. The genes are TRBV28 and TRBJ2-7; D unclear. Germline loops: CDR1 MDHEN, CDR2 SYDVKM. This CDR3 has 13 residues. Trimming removed 6 bases from V and 3 bases from J, with 12 bases in between.

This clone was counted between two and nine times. The CDR3 loop is CATSEGRTSGNTGELFF. Here the CDR3 DNA reads TGTGCCACCAGCGAAGGACGGACTAGCGGGAACACCGGGGAGCTGTTTTTT. V gene TRBV15 combines with J gene TRBJ2-2, with 10 bases matching TRBD2. The V and J ends lost 5 bases and 1 base, in that order; junction bases with no gene match: 7. Per germline, CDR1 LNHNV and CDR2 YYDKDF (reference sequence). The CDR3 length is 17 residues.

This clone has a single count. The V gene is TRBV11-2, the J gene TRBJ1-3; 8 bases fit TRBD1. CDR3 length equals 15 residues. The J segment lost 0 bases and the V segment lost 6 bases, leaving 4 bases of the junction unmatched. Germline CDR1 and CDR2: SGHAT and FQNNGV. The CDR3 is CASRAGGLSGNTIYF. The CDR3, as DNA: TGTGCCAGCAGAGCAGGGGGCCTCTCTGGAAACACCATATATTTT.

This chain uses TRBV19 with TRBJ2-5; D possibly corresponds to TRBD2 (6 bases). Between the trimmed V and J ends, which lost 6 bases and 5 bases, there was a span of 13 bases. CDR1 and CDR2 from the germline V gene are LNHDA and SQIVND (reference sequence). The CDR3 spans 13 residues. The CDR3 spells CASRDRRGETQYF. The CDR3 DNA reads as TGTGCCAGTAGGGACCGCCGGGGGGAGACCCAGTACTTC.

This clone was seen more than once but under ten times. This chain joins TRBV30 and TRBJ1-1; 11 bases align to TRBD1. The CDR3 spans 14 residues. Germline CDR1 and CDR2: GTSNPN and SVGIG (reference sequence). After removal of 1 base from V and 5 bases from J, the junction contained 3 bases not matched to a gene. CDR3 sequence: CAWSAGQGGTEAFF. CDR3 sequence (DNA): TGTGCCTGGAGTGCGGGACAGGGGGGGACTGAAGCTTTCTTT.

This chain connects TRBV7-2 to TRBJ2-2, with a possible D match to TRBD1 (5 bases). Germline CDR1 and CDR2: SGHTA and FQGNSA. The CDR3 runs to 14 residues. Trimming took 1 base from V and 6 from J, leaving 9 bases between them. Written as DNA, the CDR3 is TGTGCCAGCAGCTTAGTACAGGACGCCGGGGAGCTGTTTTTT. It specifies CASSLVQDAGELFF.

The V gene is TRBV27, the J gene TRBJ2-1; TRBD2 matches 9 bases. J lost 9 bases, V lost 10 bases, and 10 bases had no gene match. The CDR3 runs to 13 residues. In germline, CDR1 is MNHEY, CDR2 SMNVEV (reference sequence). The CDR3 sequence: CATTAGGVGEQFF. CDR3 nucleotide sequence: TGTGCCACCACAGCGGGAGGAGTTGGTGAGCAGTTCTTC.

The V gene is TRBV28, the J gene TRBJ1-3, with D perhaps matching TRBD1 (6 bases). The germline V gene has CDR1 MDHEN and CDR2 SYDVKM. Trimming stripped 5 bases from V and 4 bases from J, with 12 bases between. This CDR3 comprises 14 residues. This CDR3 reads CASSLTGKGNTIYF. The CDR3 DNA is TGTGCCAGCAGTCTTACAGGGAAGGGAAACACCATATATTTT.

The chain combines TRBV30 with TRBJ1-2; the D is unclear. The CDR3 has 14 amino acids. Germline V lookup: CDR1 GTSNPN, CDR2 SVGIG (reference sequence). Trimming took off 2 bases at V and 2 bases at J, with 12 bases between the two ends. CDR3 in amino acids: CAWSSVGLNYGYTF. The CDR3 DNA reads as TGTGCCTGGAGTTCCGTTGGGTTGAACTATGGCTACACCTTC.